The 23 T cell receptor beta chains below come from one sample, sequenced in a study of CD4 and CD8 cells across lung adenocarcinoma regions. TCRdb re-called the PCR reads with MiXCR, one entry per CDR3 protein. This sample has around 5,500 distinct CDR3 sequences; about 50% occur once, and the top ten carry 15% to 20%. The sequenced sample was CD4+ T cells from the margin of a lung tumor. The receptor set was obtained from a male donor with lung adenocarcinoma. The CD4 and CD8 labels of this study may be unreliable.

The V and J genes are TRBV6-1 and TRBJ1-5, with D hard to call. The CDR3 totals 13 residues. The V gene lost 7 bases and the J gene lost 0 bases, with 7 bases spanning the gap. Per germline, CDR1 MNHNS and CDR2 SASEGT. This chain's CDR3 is CASKAYSNQPQHF. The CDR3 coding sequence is TGTGCCAGCAAGGCCTATAGCAATCAGCCCCAGCATTTT.

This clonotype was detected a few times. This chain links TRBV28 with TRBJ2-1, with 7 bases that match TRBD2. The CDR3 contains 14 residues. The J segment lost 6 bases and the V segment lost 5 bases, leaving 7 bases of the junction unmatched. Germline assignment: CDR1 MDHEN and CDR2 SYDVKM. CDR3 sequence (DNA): TGTGCCAGCAGTCCAGCGGGAATGGTCAATGAGCAGTTCTTC. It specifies CASSPAGMVNEQFF.

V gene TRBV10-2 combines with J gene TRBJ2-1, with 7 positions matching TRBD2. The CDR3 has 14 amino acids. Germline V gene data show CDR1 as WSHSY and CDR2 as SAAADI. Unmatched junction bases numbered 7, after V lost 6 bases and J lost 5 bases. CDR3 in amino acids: CASRPRGDDNEQFF. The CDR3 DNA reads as TGCGCCAGCAGACCACGGGGGGATGACAATGAGCAGTTCTTC.

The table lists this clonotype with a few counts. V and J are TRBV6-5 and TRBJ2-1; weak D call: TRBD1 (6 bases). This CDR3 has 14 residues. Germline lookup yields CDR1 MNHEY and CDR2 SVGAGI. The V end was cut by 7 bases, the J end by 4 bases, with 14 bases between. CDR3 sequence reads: CASTPRGVYNEQFF. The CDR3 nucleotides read TGTGCCAGCACCCCCAGGGGAGTTTACAATGAGCAGTTCTTC.

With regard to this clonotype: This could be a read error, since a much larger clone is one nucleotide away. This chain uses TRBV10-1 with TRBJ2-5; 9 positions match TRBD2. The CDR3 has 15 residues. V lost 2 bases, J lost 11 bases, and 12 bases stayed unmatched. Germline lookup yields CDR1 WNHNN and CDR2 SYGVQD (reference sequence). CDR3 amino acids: CASSEVSGSWNEQYF. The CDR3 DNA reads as TGCGCCAGCAGTGAGGTTAGCGGGAGTTGGAATGAGCAGTACTTC.

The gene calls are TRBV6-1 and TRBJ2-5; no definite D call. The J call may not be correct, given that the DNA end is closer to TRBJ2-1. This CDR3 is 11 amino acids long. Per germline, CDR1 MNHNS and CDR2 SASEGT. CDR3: CASSEAEEQFF. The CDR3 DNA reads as TGTGCCAGCAGTGAAGCGGAGGAGCAGTTCTTC.

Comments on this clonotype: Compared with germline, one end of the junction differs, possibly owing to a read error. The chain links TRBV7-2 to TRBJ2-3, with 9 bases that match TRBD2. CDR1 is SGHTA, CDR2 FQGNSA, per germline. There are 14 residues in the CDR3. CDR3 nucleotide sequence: TGTGCCAGCAGTGCGGGAGGGCCAGAAGATACGCAGTACTTT. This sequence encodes CASSAGGPEDTQYF.

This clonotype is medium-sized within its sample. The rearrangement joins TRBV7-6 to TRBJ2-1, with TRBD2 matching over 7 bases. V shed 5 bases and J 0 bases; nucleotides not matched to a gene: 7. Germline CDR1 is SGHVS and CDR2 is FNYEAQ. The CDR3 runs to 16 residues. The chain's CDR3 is CASSPFGGSSYNEQFF. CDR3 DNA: TGTGCCAGCAGCCCGTTTGGCGGGAGCTCCTACAATGAGCAGTTCTTC.

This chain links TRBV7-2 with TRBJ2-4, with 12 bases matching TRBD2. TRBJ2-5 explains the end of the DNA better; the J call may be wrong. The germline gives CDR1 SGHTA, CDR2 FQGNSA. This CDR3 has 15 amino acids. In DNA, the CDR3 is TGTGCCAGCAGCCCTCGGACTAGCGGGACGGAGACCCAGTACTTC. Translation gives CASSPRTSGTETQYF.

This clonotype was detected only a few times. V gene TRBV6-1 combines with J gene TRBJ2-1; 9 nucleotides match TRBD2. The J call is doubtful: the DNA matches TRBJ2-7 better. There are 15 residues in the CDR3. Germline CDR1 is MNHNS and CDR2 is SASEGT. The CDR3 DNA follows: TGTGCCAGCAGTGAAGAGGTAGCGGGGGCCTCGAAGCAGTACTTC. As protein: CASSEEVAGASKQYF.

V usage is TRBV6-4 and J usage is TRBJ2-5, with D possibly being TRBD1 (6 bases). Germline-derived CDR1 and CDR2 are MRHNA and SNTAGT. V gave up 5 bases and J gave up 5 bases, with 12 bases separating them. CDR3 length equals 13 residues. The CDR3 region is CASSMGARETQYF. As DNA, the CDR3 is TGTGCCAGCAGTATGGGGGCGCGGGAGACCCAGTACTTC.

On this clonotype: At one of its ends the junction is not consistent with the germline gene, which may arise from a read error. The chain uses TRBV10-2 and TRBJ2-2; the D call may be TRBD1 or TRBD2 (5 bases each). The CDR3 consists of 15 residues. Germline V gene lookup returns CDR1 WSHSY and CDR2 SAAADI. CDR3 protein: CASCLQAARTGALFF. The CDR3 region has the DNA TGCGCCAGCTGCCTCCAGGCAGCGAGGACCGGGGCGCTGTTTTTT.

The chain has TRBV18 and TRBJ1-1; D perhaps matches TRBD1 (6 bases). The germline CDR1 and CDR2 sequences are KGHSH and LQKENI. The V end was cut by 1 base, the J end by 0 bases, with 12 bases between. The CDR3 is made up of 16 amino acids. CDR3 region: CASSPRGRGLNTEAFF. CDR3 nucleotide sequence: TGTGCCAGCTCACCACGGGGGCGCGGGTTGAACACTGAAGCTTTCTTT. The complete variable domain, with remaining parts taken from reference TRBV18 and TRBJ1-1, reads NAGVMQNPRHLVRRRGQEARLRCSPMKGHSHVYWYRQLPEEGLKFMVYLQKENIIDESGMPKERFSAEFPKEGPSILRIQQVVRGDSAAYFCASSPRGRGLNTEAFFGQGTRLTVV.

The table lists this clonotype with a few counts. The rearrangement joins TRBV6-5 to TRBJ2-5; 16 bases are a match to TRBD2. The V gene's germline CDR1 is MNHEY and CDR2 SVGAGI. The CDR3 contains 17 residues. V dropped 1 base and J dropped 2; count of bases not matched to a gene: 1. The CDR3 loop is CASSYWGLAGGQETQYF. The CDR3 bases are TGTGCCAGCAGTTACTGGGGACTAGCGGGAGGGCAAGAGACCCAGTACTTC.

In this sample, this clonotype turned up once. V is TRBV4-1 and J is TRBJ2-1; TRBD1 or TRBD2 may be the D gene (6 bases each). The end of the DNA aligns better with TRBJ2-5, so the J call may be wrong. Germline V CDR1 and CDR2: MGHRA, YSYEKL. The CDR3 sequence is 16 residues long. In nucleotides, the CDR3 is TGCGCCAGCAGCCAAGAGTTGGGGGGCGTCGGGGAGACCCAGTACTTC. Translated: CASSQELGGVGETQYF.

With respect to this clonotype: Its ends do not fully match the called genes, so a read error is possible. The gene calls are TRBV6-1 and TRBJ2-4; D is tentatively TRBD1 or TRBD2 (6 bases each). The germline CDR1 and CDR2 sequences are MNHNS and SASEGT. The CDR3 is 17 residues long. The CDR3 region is CASSRDSGGGATNMQYF. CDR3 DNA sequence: TGTGCCAGCAGTAGAGACTCCGGGGGCGGAGCCACAAACATGCAGTATTTC.

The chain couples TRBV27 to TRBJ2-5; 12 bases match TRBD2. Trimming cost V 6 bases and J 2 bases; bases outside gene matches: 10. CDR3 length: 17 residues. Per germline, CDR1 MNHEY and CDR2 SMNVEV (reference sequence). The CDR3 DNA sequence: TGTGCCAGCAGAAGACTAGCGGGAGATCCCTTACAAGAGACCCAGTACTTC. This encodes CASRRLAGDPLQETQYF.

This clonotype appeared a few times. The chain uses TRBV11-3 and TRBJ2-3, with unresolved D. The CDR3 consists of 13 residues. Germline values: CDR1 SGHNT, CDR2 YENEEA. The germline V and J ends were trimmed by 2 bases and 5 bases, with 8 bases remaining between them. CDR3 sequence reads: CASSLLYGDTQYF. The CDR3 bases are TGTGCCAGCAGCTTACTTTACGGAGATACGCAGTATTTT. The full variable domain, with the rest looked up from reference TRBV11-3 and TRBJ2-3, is EAGVVQSPRYKIIEKKQPVAFWCNPISGHNTLYWYLQNLGQGPELLIRYENEEAVDDSQLPKDRFSAERLKGVDSTLKIQPAELGDSAVYLCASSLLYGDTQYFGPGTRLTVL.

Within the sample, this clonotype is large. For the CDR3, the DNA is TGTGCCAGCAGATTCTCCGGGACTAGCGGCAATGAGCAGTTCTTC. It is translated as CASRFSGTSGNEQFF. The V and J genes are TRBV6-5 and TRBJ2-1, with 11 bases identical to TRBD2. Trimming removed 6 bases from V and 6 bases from J; junction bases left unmatched: 7. The CDR3 extends over 15 amino acids. Germline CDR1 reads MNHEY; CDR2 reads SVGAGI.

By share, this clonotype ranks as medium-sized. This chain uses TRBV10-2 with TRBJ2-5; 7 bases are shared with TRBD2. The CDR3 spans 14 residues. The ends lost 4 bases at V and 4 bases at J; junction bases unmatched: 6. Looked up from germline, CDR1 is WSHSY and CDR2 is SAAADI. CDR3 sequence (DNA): TGCGCCAGCAGTGTCTGGCGGGAGCGAGAGACCCAGTACTTC. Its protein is CASSVWRERETQYF.

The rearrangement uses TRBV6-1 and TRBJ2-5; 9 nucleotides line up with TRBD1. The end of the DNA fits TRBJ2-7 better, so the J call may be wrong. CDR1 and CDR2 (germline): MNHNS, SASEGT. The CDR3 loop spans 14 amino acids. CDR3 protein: CASSAGTGPYEQYF. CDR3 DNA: TGTGCCAGCAGTGCCGGGACAGGGCCCTACGAGCAGTACTTC.

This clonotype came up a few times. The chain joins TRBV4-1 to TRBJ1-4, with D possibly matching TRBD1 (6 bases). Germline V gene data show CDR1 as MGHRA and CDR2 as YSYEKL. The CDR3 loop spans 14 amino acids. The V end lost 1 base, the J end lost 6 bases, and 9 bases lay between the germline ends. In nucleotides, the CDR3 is TGCGCCAGCAGCCAAGGCCAGGGGTATGAAAAACTGTTTTTT. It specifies CASSQGQGYEKLFF.

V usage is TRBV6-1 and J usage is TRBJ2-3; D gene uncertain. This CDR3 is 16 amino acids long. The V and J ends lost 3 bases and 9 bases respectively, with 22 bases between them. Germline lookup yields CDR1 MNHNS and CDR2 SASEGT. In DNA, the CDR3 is TGTGCCAGCAGTGATTTGGGTGGCTGTAGCAAAGAGACGCAGTATTTT. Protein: CASSDLGGCSKETQYF.